This passage covers 22 T cell receptor beta chains from one sample sequenced in a study of T cell responses to AZD1222 COVID-19 vaccine. Generated by immunoSEQ multiplex PCR, the TCRdb table keeps only in-frame clones and is missing some. The sample has about 100,000 clones; 70% to 90% are singletons. Sequences were derived from peripheral blood, sampled on day 0 of MenACWY control vaccination. Receptors were obtained from an adult in good health.

The chain is built from TRBV5-1 and TRBJ2-7; D is uncertain. The CDR3 covers 16 residues. Looked up from germline, CDR1 is SGHRS and CDR2 is YFSETQ. Trimming pared 3 bases from V and 3 bases from J, leaving 19 bases between. CDR3 loop: CASSSRSRVFDYEQYF. In DNA form, the CDR3 reads TGCGCCAGCAGCTCGAGGTCCCGGGTTTTTGACTACGAGCAGTACTTC.

The J gene is TRBJ2-2, the V gene TRBV18; D gene ambiguous. The ends were cut back, 1 base at V and 0 bases at J, with 3 bases in the middle. This CDR3 contains 14 residues. Germline V lookup: CDR1 KGHSH, CDR2 LQKENI. The CDR3 sequence: CASSPQANTGELFF. The CDR3 nucleotides are TGTGCCAGCTCACCACAGGCGAACACCGGGGAGCTGTTTTTT. Filled out from reference TRBV18 and TRBJ2-2, the complete variable domain reads NAGVMQNPRHLVRRRGQEARLRCSPMKGHSHVYWYRQLPEEGLKFMVYLQKENIIDESGMPKERFSAEFPKEGPSILRIQQVVRGDSAAYFCASSPQANTGELFFGEGSRLTVL.

The V and J genes are TRBV5-6 and TRBJ2-1; D remains ambiguous. Germline V gives CDR1 SGHDT, CDR2 YYEEEE. The V and J ends lost 0 bases and 8 bases respectively, with 3 bases between them. This CDR3 region has 11 residues. The CDR3 DNA is TGTGCCAGCAGCTTGGTCGATGAGCAGTTCTTC. It is translated as CASSLVDEQFF. Variable domain in full (rest from reference TRBV5-6 and TRBJ2-1): DAGVTQSPTHLIKTRGQQVTLRCSPKSGHDTVSWYQQALGQGPQFIFQYYEEEERQRGNFPDRFSGHQFPNYSSELNVNALLLGDSALYLCASSLVDEQFFGPGTRLTVL.

The chain has TRBV2 and TRBJ2-7, with D possibly being TRBD1 (5 bases). The CDR3 length is 14 residues. V was trimmed by 5 bases and J by 2 bases, leaving 13 bases between them. Looked up from germline, CDR1 is SNHLY and CDR2 is FYNNEI. This CDR3 is CASSQGVSPYEQYF. The CDR3 DNA reads TGTGCCAGCAGTCAAGGGGTCAGCCCCTACGAGCAGTACTTC.

The rearrangement links TRBV11-2 to TRBJ2-5, with 15 bases lining up with TRBD2. This CDR3 comprises 16 residues. Germline CDR1 is SGHAT and CDR2 is FQNNGV. With 3 bases clipped from V and 5 bases from J, the junction kept 4 bases outside the gene matches. Here the CDR3 reads CASSFGLAGGEETQYF. The CDR3 DNA is TGTGCCAGCAGCTTCGGACTAGCGGGAGGGGAGGAGACCCAGTACTTC.

This clone was recorded only once. CDR3 bases: TGTGCCAGCAGCTTAGCGCTGGGGAACACCGGGGAGCTGTTTTTT. This translates into CASSLALGNTGELFF. This rearrangement joins TRBV7-2 to TRBJ2-2, with D unresolved. Germline CDR1 reads SGHTA; CDR2 reads FQGNSA. The CDR3 consists of 15 residues. Trimming stripped 0 bases from V and 1 base from J, with 6 bases between.

The chain links TRBV7-2 to TRBJ2-7; no reliable D call. The CDR3 sequence is 13 residues long. Germline-derived CDR1 and CDR2 are SGHTA and FQGNSA. V lost 5 bases to trimming and J lost 1 base, with 9 bases between them. The CDR3 spells CASSIGSSYEQYF. In DNA form, the CDR3 reads TGTGCCAGCAGCATCGGGTCGTCCTACGAGCAGTACTTC.

The chain combines TRBV11-2 with TRBJ1-1; D ambiguous. Germline values: CDR1 SGHAT, CDR2 FQNNGV. Trimming took off 2 bases at V and 4 bases at J, with 8 bases between the two ends. The CDR3 sequence is 13 residues long. The CDR3 is CASSLQLLTEAFF. As DNA, the CDR3 is TGTGCCAGCAGCTTACAGCTCCTCACTGAAGCTTTCTTT.

This clone was recorded only once. This chain uses TRBV19 with TRBJ1-1; D is unresolved. V gave up 3 bases and J gave up 1 base, with 9 bases separating them. Looked up from germline, CDR1 is LNHDA and CDR2 is SQIVND (reference sequence). CDR3 length: 14 residues. The CDR3 bases are TGTGCCAGTAGTATTCTACGGGAGAACACTGAAGCTTTCTTT. Amino acid sequence: CASSILRENTEAFF.

The gene calls are TRBV12-3 or TRBV12-4 and TRBJ1-1; D remains ambiguous. The CDR3 length is 13 residues. Trimming pared 3 bases from V and 3 bases from J, leaving 8 bases between. CDR3 amino acids: CASSFNIDTEAFF. The CDR3 DNA reads as TGTGCCAGCAGTTTCAACATAGACACTGAAGCTTTCTTT.

Here the CDR3 reads CASSVGGWTDTQYF. In nucleotides, the CDR3 is TGTGCCAGCAGCGTAGGGGGGTGGACAGATACGCAGTATTTT. This rearrangement joins TRBV9 to TRBJ2-3; either TRBD1 or TRBD2 may fit D (5 bases each). The V end was cut by 0 bases, the J end by 3 bases, with 8 bases between. The CDR3 is made up of 14 amino acids. Germline V gene data show CDR1 as SGDLS and CDR2 as YYNGEE.

The CDR3 sequence: CASSPTAGGPDTQYF. The CDR3, as DNA: TGTGCCAGCAGCCCCACAGCGGGGGGTCCAGATACGCAGTATTTT. The gene calls are TRBV28 and TRBJ2-3; 9 nucleotides match TRBD2. V shed 6 bases, J shed 4 bases, and the junction held 8 bases outside the gene matches. CDR1 and CDR2 from the germline V gene are MDHEN and SYDVKM. The CDR3 consists of 15 residues. Using reference TRBV28 and TRBJ2-3 for the parts outside the CDR3, the full variable domain is DVKVTQSSRYLVKRTGEKVFLECVQDMDHENMFWYRQDPGLGLRLIYFSYDVKMKEKGDIPEGYSVSREKKERFSLILESASTNQTSMYLCASSPTAGGPDTQYFGPGTRLTVL.

The rearrangement links TRBV3-1 (or the pseudogene TRBV3-2) to TRBJ2-7; 8 nucleotides line up with TRBD2. The CDR3 has 16 residues. Germline lookup yields CDR1 LGHDT and CDR2 YNNKEL (reference sequence). V lost 0 bases, J lost 4 bases, and 8 bases stayed unmatched. The CDR3 DNA reads as TGTGCCAGCAGCCAAGATAGCGGGGATGTAGGATACGAGCAGTACTTC. The encoded protein is CASSQDSGDVGYEQYF.

The rearrangement joins TRBV11-3 to TRBJ2-7; 7 bases are a match to TRBD1. J gave up 5 bases and V 1 base, and 2 bases lay outside the gene matches. Germline V gene sequence: CDR1 SGHNT, CDR2 YENEEA. The CDR3 is 13 amino acids. The CDR3 DNA reads TGTGCCAGCAGCTTAGGAGGGGGCGACGAGCAGTACTTC. This encodes CASSLGGGDEQYF.

The chain combines TRBV28 with TRBJ1-2; 7 nucleotides agree with TRBD1. This CDR3 contains 16 residues. V lost 5 bases to trimming and J lost 6 bases; unmatched junction nucleotides: 15. Per the germline V gene, CDR1 is MDHEN and CDR2 is SYDVKM. For the CDR3, the DNA is TGTGCCAGCAGTCATGGGAGGACAGGCGCGAGGGATGGCTACACCTTC. Translation gives CASSHGRTGARDGYTF.

This clone has more than one count but fewer than ten. V usage is TRBV28 and J usage is TRBJ1-6, with D unresolved. This CDR3 has 14 amino acids. V was shortened by 3 bases and J by 2 bases, with 5 bases between the two germline ends. In germline, CDR1 is MDHEN, CDR2 SYDVKM. The CDR3 DNA is TGTGCCAGCAGTTTTGCGACCTATAATTCACCCCTCCACTTT. Protein: CASSFATYNSPLHF.

The V gene is TRBV15, the J gene TRBJ2-7, with D possibly being TRBD1 (7 bases). This CDR3 is built from 15 residues. CDR1 LNHNV and CDR2 YYDKDF come from the germline V gene (reference sequence). The V gene lost 0 bases and the J gene lost 2 bases, with 11 bases spanning the gap. CDR3 sequence (DNA): TGTGCCACCAGCAGAGATCCAGGGGGGACCTACGAGCAGTACTTC. It codes for CATSRDPGGTYEQYF.

The chain carries TRBV29-1 and TRBJ1-1; D gene unclear. The CDR3 sequence is 11 residues long. The germline V and J ends were trimmed by 4 bases and 7 bases, with 10 bases remaining between them. Germline V CDR1 and CDR2: SQVTM, ANQGSEA. The CDR3 DNA follows: TGCAGCGTTGTTCCCCAGCTTGAAGCTTTCTTT. Protein product: CSVVPQLEAFF.

This clone was observed a handful of times. The J gene is TRBJ1-1, the V gene TRBV28; 7 positions agree with TRBD1. V trimming: 9 bases; J trimming: 4 bases; junction bases outside the gene matches: 11. Germline values: CDR1 MDHEN, CDR2 SYDVKM. CDR3 length equals 14 residues. CDR3 sequence: CASQKGAQGTEAFF. The CDR3 bases are TGTGCCAGTCAAAAGGGGGCCCAGGGCACTGAAGCTTTCTTT.

This clone has just one count. V gene TRBV4-3 combines with J gene TRBJ2-3, with a weak D call TRBD2 (6 bases). The germline CDR1 and CDR2 sequences are LGHNA and YSLEER. V dropped 4 bases and J dropped 5 bases, with 16 bases sitting between them. The CDR3 length is 15 residues. The CDR3 DNA is TGCGCCAGCAGCCCGGAAAGTGGAGGGAGAGATACGCAGTATTTT. Translation gives CASSPESGGRDTQYF.

The chain carries TRBV4-1 and TRBJ2-7; TRBD1 might be the D (5 bases). Germline CDR1 reads MGHRA; CDR2 reads YSYEKL. The V end lost 3 bases, the J end lost 3 bases, and 15 bases lay between the germline ends. CDR3 size: 15 residues. CDR3 sequence (DNA): TGCGCCAGCAGCCACCCTGCTCAGGGAATCTACGAGCAGTACTTC. Translated, it gives CASSHPAQGIYEQYF.

CDR3 in DNA: TGTGCCACGGGACAGGGACCCCCCAATGAGCAGTTCTTC. Protein product: CATGQGPPNEQFF. This sequence joins TRBV28 and TRBJ2-1, with 9 bases matching TRBD1. The CDR3 has 13 residues. Germline loops: CDR1 MDHEN, CDR2 SYDVKM. Unmatched junction bases numbered 7, after V lost 10 bases and J lost 6 bases. The full variable domain, in which reference TRBV28 and TRBJ2-1 provide the parts outside the CDR3, is DVKVTQSSRYLVKRTGEKVFLECVQDMDHENMFWYRQDPGLGLRLIYFSYDVKMKEKGDIPEGYSVSREKKERFSLILESASTNQTSMYLCATGQGPPNEQFFGPGTRLTVL.